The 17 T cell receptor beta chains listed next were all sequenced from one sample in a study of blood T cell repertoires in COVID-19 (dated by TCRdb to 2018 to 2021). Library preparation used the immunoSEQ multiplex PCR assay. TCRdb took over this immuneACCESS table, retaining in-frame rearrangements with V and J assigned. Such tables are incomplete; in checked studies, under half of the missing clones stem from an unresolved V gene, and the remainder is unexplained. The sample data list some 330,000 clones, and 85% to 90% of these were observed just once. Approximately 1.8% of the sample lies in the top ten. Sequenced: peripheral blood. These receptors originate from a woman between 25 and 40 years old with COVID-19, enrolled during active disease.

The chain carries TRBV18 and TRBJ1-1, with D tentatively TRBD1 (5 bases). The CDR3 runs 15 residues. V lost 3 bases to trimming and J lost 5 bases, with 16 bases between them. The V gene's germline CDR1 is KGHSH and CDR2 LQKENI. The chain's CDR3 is CASSPGVNRGTEAFF. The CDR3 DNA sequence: TGTGCCAGCTCACCCGGAGTTAACCGGGGGACTGAAGCTTTCTTT.

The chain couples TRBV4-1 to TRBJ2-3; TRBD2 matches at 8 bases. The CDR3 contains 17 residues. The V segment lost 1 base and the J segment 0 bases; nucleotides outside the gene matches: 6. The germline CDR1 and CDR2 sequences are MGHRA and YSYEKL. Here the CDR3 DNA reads TGCGCCAGCAGCCAAGGAGCGGGGGCCTTTAGCACAGATACGCAGTATTTT. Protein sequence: CASSQGAGAFSTDTQYF.

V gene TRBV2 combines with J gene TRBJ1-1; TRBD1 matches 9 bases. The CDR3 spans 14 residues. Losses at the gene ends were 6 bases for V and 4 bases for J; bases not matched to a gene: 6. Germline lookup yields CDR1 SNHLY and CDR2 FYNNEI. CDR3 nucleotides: TGTGCCAGCAGACAGGGGGCGAGGGGCACTGAAGCTTTCTTT. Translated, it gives CASRQGARGTEAFF.

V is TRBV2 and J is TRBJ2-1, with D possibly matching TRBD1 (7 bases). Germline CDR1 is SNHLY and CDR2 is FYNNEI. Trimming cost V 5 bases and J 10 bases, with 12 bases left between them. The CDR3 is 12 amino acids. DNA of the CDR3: TGTGCCAGCAGTCGGGGGACAGTGGAGCAGTTCTTC. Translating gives CASSRGTVEQFF.

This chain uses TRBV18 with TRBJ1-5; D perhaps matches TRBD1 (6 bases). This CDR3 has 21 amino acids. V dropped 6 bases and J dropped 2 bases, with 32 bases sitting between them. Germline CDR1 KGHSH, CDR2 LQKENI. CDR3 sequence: CASSPFHVRGFSPMGNQPQHF. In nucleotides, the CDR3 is TGTGCCAGCTCCCCCTTCCATGTCAGGGGTTTTTCCCCCATGGGCAATCAGCCCCAGCATTTT. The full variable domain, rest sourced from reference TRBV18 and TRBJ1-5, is NAGVMQNPRHLVRRRGQEARLRCSPMKGHSHVYWYRQLPEEGLKFMVYLQKENIIDESGMPKERFSAEFPKEGPSILRIQQVVRGDSAAYFCASSPFHVRGFSPMGNQPQHFGDGTRLSIL.

The CDR3 sequence is CAISDLQGAWYGYTF. As DNA, the CDR3 is TGTGCCATCAGTGACTTACAGGGGGCTTGGTATGGCTACACCTTC. J is TRBJ1-2 and V is TRBV10-3; TRBD1 matches 9 bases. J gave up 5 bases and V 3 bases, and 7 bases lay outside the gene matches. This CDR3 has 15 residues. The germline V gene has CDR1 ENHRY and CDR2 SYGVKD.

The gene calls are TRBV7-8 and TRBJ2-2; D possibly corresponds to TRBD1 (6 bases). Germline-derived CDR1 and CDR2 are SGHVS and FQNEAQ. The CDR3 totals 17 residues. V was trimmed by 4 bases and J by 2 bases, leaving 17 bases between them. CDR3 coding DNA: TGTGCCAGCAGCTCAGGGGTCTGGGTTCAAAACACCGGGGAGCTGTTTTTT. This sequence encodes CASSSGVWVQNTGELFF. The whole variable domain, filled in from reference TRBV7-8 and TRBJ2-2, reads GAGVSQSPRYKVAKRGQDVALRCDPISGHVSLFWYQQALGQGPEFLTYFQNEAQLDKSGLPSDRFFAERPEGSVSTLKIQRTQQEDSAVYLCASSSGVWVQNTGELFFGEGSRLTVL.

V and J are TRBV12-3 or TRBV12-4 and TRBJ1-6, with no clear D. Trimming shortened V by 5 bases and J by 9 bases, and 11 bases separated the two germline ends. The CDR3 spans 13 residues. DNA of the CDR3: TGTGCCAGCAGTCCATTAGCCGGTTCACCCCTCCACTTT. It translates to CASSPLAGSPLHF.

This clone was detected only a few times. The chain's CDR3 is CASSGGQGANYGYTF. The CDR3 DNA follows: TGCGCCAGCAGCGGGGGACAGGGGGCGAACTATGGCTACACCTTC. The genes are TRBV5-1 and TRBJ1-2; 12 nucleotides line up with TRBD1. V lost 4 bases, J lost 2 bases, and 3 bases stayed unmatched. The CDR3 consists of 15 residues. CDR1 is SGHRS, CDR2 YFSETQ, per germline.

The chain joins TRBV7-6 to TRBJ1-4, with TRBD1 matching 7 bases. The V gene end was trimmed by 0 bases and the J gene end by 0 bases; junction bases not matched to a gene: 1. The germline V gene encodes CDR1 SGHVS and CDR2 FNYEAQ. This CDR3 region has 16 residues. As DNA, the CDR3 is TGTGCCAGCAGCTTAGCGGGACAGACAACTAATGAAAAACTGTTTTTT. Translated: CASSLAGQTTNEKLFF. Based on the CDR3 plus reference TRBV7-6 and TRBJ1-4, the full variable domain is GAGVSQSPRYKVTKRGQDVALRCDPISGHVSLYWYRQALGQGPEFLTYFNYEAQQDKSGLPNDRFSAERPEGSISTLTIQRTEQRDSAMYRCASSLAGQTTNEKLFFGSGTQLSVL.

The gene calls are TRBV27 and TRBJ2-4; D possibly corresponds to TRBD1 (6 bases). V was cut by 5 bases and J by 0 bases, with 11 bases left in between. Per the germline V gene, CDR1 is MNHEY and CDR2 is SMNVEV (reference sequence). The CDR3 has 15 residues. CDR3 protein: CASSRGWLAKNIQYF. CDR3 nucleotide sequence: TGTGCCAGCAGTAGGGGGTGGCTAGCCAAAAACATTCAGTACTTC.

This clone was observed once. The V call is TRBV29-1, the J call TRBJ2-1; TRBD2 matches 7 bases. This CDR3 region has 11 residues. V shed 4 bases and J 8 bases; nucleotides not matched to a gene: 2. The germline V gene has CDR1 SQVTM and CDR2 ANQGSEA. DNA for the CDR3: TGCAGCGTTGGTGGGGGGGATGAGCAGTTCTTC. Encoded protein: CSVGGGDEQFF.

CDR3: CASSAYGGLAGESYNEQFF. CDR3 bases: TGTGCCAGCAGCGCATACGGAGGACTAGCGGGGGAATCCTACAATGAGCAGTTCTTC. The V call is TRBV7-2, the J call TRBJ2-1; TRBD2 matches at 13 bases. There are 19 residues in the CDR3. Trimming cost V 5 bases and J 1 base; bases outside gene matches: 11. CDR1 and CDR2 from the germline V gene are SGHTA and FQGNSA.

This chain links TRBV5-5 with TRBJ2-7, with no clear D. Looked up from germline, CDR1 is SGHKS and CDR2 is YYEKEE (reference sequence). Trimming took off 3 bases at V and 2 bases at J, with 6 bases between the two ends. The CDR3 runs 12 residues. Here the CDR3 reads CASSSLTYEQYV. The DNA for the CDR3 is TGTGCCAGCAGCTCCCTAACCTACGAGCAGTACGTC.

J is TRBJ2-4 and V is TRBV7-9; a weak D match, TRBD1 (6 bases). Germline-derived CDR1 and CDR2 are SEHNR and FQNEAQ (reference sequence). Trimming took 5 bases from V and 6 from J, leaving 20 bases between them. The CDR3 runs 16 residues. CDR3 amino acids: CASSIRTRQDTNIQYF. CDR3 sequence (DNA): TGTGCCAGCAGCATCCGGACACGACAGGATACAAACATTCAGTACTTC.

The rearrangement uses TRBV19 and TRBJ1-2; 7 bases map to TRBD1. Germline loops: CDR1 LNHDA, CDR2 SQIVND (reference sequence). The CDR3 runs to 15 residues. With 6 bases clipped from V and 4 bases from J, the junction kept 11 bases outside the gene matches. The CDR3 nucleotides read TGTGCCAGTAGATCAGGGGGATCTTGGAGCTATGGCTACACCTTC. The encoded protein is CASRSGGSWSYGYTF.

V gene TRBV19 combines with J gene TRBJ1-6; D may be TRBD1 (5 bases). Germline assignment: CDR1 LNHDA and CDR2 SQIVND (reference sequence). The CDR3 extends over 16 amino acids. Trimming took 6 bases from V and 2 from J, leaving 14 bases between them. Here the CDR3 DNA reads TGTGCCAGTAGGGGACTTTTCAGCACCTATAATTCACCCCTCCACTTT. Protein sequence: CASRGLFSTYNSPLHF. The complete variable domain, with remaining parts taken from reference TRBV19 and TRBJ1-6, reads DGGITQSPKYLFRKEGQNVTLSCEQNLNHDAMYWYRQDPGQGLRLIYYSQIVNDFQKGDIAEGYSVSREKKESFPLTVTSAQKNPTAFYLCASRGLFSTYNSPLHFGNGTRLTVT.